A selection of T cell receptor beta chains follows, all from one sample in a study of Ad26.COV2.S vaccination and SARS-CoV-2 variants. Clones were read by immunoSEQ multiplex PCR, and TCRdb kept only the in-frame ones, dropping some. The profile covers 380,000 or so clones, with 88% appearing a single time and 6.4% taken by the ten largest. This sample comprised peripheral blood, obtained in a trial of Ad26.COV2.S vaccine versus placebo. All receptors derive from a person between 18 and 65 years old who received the Ad26.COV2.S COVID-19 vaccine or a placebo. Each CDR3 is given with its conserved first and last residue. D genes are given only for firm matches. The size entry is marked missing in some rows and otherwise reads once, few, many or a size class.

cdr3_length clone_size d_call j_call v_call cdr3_aa cdr3_nt
16 few TRBD1 TRBJ2-6 TRBV15 CATSRGTGLGANVLTF TGTGCCACCAGCAGGGGGACAGGGCTTGGGGCCAACGTCCTGACTTTC
16 NA NA TRBJ2-3 TRBV18 CASSPQGPTDTDTQYF TGTGCCAGCTCACCACAGGGGCCGACGGACACAGATACGCAGTATTTT
15 NA NA TRBJ2-7 TRBV11-3 CASSPTSGSSYEQYF TGTGCCAGCAGCCCTACCTCGGGGTCCTCCTACGAGCAGTACTTC
13 NA NA TRBJ2-7 TRBV18 CASSPLNRDEQYF TGTGCCAGCTCACCTCTAAACAGGGACGAGCAGTACTTC
13 NA NA TRBJ2-7 TRBV4-3 CASSQAEGHEQYF TGCGCCAGCAGCCAAGCAGAGGGGCACGAGCAGTACTTC
13 NA NA TRBJ1-1 TRBV27 CASSFQGSTEAFF TGTGCCAGCAGTTTTCAGGGTTCCACTGAAGCTTTCTTT
15 NA TRBD1 TRBJ1-5 TRBV6-5 CASSSDRGNNQPQHF TGTGCCAGCAGTTCGGACAGGGGGAACAATCAGCCCCAGCATTTT
13 NA NA TRBJ1-2 TRBV29-1 CSVDPPGYYGYTF TGCAGCGTTGATCCTCCAGGGTACTATGGCTACACCTTC
15 NA TRBD1 TRBJ2-3 TRBV9 CASSFRDRLTDTQYF TGTGCCAGCAGCTTCCGGGACAGACTCACAGATACGCAGTATTTT
13 NA NA TRBJ1-5 TRBV3-1/TRBV3-2 CASSGGGNQPQHF TGTGCCAGCAGCGGGGGGGGCAATCAGCCCCAGCATTTT
16 NA TRBD2 TRBJ2-5 TRBV5-5 CASRPPGLAEGETQYF TGTGCCAGCAGACCACCTGGACTAGCGGAGGGAGAGACCCAGTACTTC
17 once TRBD2 TRBJ2-1 TRBV5-8 CASSNIQLAGGYNEQFF TGTGCCAGCAGCAATATCCAACTAGCGGGGGGGTACAATGAGCAGTTCTTC
16 NA NA TRBJ2-2 TRBV9 CASSVGRQTYTGELFF TGTGCCAGCAGCGTAGGGCGACAGACTTACACCGGGGAGCTGTTTTTT
16 NA NA TRBJ2-1 TRBV11-2 CASSFITGSSYNEQFF TGTGCCAGCAGCTTTATTACAGGGAGCTCCTACAATGAGCAGTTCTTC
15 NA NA TRBJ2-1 TRBV25-1 CASSVGGISYNEQFF TGTGCCAGCAGTGTAGGGGGGATCTCCTACAATGAGCAGTTCTTC
14 NA NA TRBJ2-5 TRBV7-3 CASSAMGVGETQYF TGTGCCAGCAGCGCGATGGGGGTAGGGGAGACCCAGTACTTC
14 NA NA TRBJ2-1 TRBV7-3 CASSLGRGYNEQFF TGTGCCAGCAGCTTAGGCAGGGGCTACAATGAGCAGTTCTTC
12 NA NA TRBJ2-5 TRBV10-3 CAISVGGGTQYF TGTGCCATCAGTGTTGGAGGTGGGACCCAGTACTTC
12 NA NA TRBJ2-1 TRBV6-2/TRBV6-3 CASSYSGDEQFF TGTGCCAGCAGTTACTCGGGGGATGAGCAGTTCTTC
13 NA NA TRBJ2-2 TRBV6-4 CASRPQVSGELFF TGTGCCAGCCGGCCCCAGGTTTCCGGGGAGCTGTTTTTT
15 NA NA TRBJ2-3 TRBV14 CASSQVNSRTDTQYF TGTGCCAGCAGCCAAGTGAACAGTCGCACAGATACGCAGTATTTT
15 NA NA TRBJ1-1 TRBV5-1 CASSLVGEGNTEAFF TGCGCCAGCAGCTTGGTCGGGGAGGGGAACACTGAAGCTTTCTTT
11 NA NA TRBJ2-7 TRBV20-1 CSARQRYEQYF TGCAGTGCTAGGCAACGATACGAGCAGTACTTC
13 NA NA TRBJ1-5 TRBV28 CASNDDRSQPQHF TGTGCCAGCAATGACGACAGGAGTCAGCCCCAGCATTTT
17 NA NA TRBJ2-7 TRBV27 CASSLLMVGLQPYEQYF TGTGCCAGCAGTTTATTGATGGTAGGACTCCAGCCCTACGAGCAGTACTTC
15 once NA TRBJ1-5 TRBV2 CASSPDSDSNQPQHF TGTGCCAGCAGCCCGGACAGTGATAGCAATCAGCCCCAGCATTTT
13 once NA TRBJ2-1 TRBV5-1 CASRRTRDNEQFF TGCGCCAGCAGGAGAACCAGGGATAATGAGCAGTTCTTC
12 once NA TRBJ2-7 TRBV6-2/TRBV6-3 CASSYTSYEQYF TGTGCCAGCAGTTACACGTCTTACGAGCAGTACTTC
11 NA NA TRBJ2-7 TRBV27 CASSLFYEQYF TGTGCCAGCAGTTTATTCTACGAGCAGTACTTC
15 NA NA TRBJ1-6 TRBV6-4 CASSPEAGNNSPLHF TGTGCCAGCAGCCCCGAAGCCGGTAATAATTCACCCCTCCACTTT
16 NA NA TRBJ1-2 TRBV19 CASSMVPVGGAGGYTF TGTGCCAGTAGTATGGTCCCCGTCGGGGGCGCTGGGGGCTACACCTTC
19 NA NA TRBJ2-1 TRBV7-6 CASSLVRITDPSSYNEQFF TGTGCCAGCAGCTTAGTTCGCATAACTGACCCGAGCTCCTACAATGAGCAGTTCTTC
13 NA NA TRBJ2-2 TRBV7-3 CASRIYGGEELFF TGTGCCAGCAGAATCTACGGAGGAGAAGAGCTGTTTTTT
14 NA TRBD1 TRBJ1-2 TRBV30 CAWMNRGVYGGYTF TGTGCCTGGATGAACAGGGGAGTTTACGGTGGCTACACCTTC
12 NA NA TRBJ2-7 TRBV27 CASSSRDYEQYF TGTGCCAGCAGTTCCCGAGACTACGAGCAGTACTTC
20 NA TRBD2 TRBJ2-1 TRBV19 CASSIDLGLAAPSSYNEQFF TGTGCCAGTAGTATAGATCTGGGACTAGCGGCGCCGAGCTCCTACAATGAGCAGTTCTTC
13 NA NA TRBJ1-4 TRBV19 CASQGATNEKLFF TGTGCCAGTCAGGGTGCAACTAATGAAAAACTGTTTTTT
13 NA TRBD1 TRBJ1-2 TRBV28 CASGDRPNYGYTF TGTGCCAGCGGGGACAGGCCTAACTATGGCTACACCTTC
16 NA NA TRBJ1-1 TRBV23-1 CASSQGPGNMNTEAFF TGCGCCAGCAGCCAGGGGCCGGGGAACATGAACACTGAAGCTTTCTTT
13 NA NA TRBJ1-2 TRBV6-4 CASSRDGYYGYTF TGTGCCAGCAGTCGCGACGGATACTATGGCTACACCTTC
14 NA NA TRBJ2-1 TRBV24-1 CATSDPRDWDQQFF TGTGCCACCAGTGACCCAAGGGACTGGGACCAGCAGTTCTTC
15 NA NA TRBJ1-5 TRBV30 CAWSEGRGGNQPQHF TGTGCCTGGAGTGAGGGCAGGGGAGGCAATCAGCCCCAGCATTTT
16 NA TRBD2 TRBJ2-1 TRBV9 CASSGNGLAAYNEQFF TGTGCCAGCAGCGGTAACGGACTAGCGGCTTACAATGAGCAGTTCTTC